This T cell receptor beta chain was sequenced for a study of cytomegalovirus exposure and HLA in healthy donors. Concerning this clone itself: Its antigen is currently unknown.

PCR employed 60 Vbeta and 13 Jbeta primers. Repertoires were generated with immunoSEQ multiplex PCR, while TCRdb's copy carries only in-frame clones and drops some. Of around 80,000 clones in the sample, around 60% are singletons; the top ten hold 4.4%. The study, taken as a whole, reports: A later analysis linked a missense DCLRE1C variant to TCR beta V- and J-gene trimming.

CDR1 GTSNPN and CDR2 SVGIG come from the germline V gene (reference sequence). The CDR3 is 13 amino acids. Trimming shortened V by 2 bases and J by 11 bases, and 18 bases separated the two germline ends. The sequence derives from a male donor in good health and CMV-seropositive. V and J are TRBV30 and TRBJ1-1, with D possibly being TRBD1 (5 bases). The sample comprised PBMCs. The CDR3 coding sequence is TGTGCCTGGAGTCCTGGGCCCTCTTGGGGCGCTTTCTTT. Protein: CAWSPGPSWGAFF.